This is a list of T cell receptor beta chains from one sample in a study of T cell changes during pregnancy in multiple sclerosis. Produced via immunoSEQ multiplex PCR; TCRdb's table is partial and in-frame only. The sample yields under 65,000 clones, around nine tenths seen once. The source was CD4+ T cells from peripheral blood mononuclear cells, collected in the third trimester of pregnancy. These receptors were collected from a female donor with multiple sclerosis, enrolled in a pregnancy study. CDR3s include the opening cysteine and the closing phenylalanine or tryptophan. The order of the fields is J gene, clone size, V gene, D gene, CDR3 DNA, CDR3 protein. The D gene is left open where the match is weak. Clone size is stated in some rows and not others, as once, few, many or a class when expanded.

J gene: TRBJ1-5
clone size: -
V gene: TRBV6-5
D gene: TRBD1
CDR3 DNA: TGTGCCAGCAGCCTGGGACAGGGAGGAAATCAGCCCCAGCATTTT
CDR3 protein: CASSLGQGGNQPQHF

J gene: TRBJ2-2
clone size: -
V gene: TRBV6-5
D gene: TRBD2
CDR3 DNA: TGTGCCAGCAGTTACTCGCGGGGGGCGCAGAACGGGGAGCTGTTTTTT
CDR3 protein: CASSYSRGAQNGELFF

J gene: TRBJ2-1
clone size: -
V gene: TRBV6-1
D gene: TRBD2
CDR3 DNA: TGTGCCAGCAGTGAAGCGTCATTAGCGGGACGGTGGGGTGAGCAGTTCTTC
CDR3 protein: CASSEASLAGRWGEQFF

J gene: TRBJ2-5
clone size: -
V gene: TRBV5-1
D gene: TRBD1
CDR3 DNA: TGCGCCAGCAGCTTAGGGGGCCTGGAGACCCAGTACTTC
CDR3 protein: CASSLGGLETQYF

J gene: TRBJ2-3
clone size: -
V gene: TRBV18
D gene: TRBD2
CDR3 DNA: TGTGCCAGCTCACTTCCCGGGACTAGCGGGGGGGCCGTAGATACGCAGTATTTT
CDR3 protein: CASSLPGTSGGAVDTQYF

J gene: TRBJ1-3
clone size: -
V gene: TRBV11-2
D gene: -
CDR3 DNA: TGTGCCAGCAGCTTAGGACAGGTGGACTCTGGAAACACCATATATTTT
CDR3 protein: CASSLGQVDSGNTIYF

J gene: TRBJ2-1
clone size: -
V gene: TRBV9
D gene: TRBD1
CDR3 DNA: TGTGCCAGCAGCGTGGGACAGGGTTCGTACAATGAGCAGTTCTTC
CDR3 protein: CASSVGQGSYNEQFF

J gene: TRBJ2-1
clone size: -
V gene: TRBV7-9
D gene: -
CDR3 DNA: TGTGCCAGCAGCCAGCGGTATCCCCTTGTGTCGCCCGATGAGCAGTTCTTC
CDR3 protein: CASSQRYPLVSPDEQFF

J gene: TRBJ2-7
clone size: -
V gene: TRBV5-6
D gene: TRBD2
CDR3 DNA: TGTGCCAGCAGCTTGGGAGCGGGGGGGCCACGGGAGCAGTACTTC
CDR3 protein: CASSLGAGGPREQYF

J gene: TRBJ1-1
clone size: -
V gene: TRBV7-2
D gene: TRBD1
CDR3 DNA: TGTGCCAGCAGCTATTGGACAGGGGGTGGAACTGAAGCTTTCTTT
CDR3 protein: CASSYWTGGGTEAFF

J gene: TRBJ2-5
clone size: -
V gene: TRBV7-2
D gene: TRBD1
CDR3 DNA: TGTGCCAGCACCGACAGGGGGCGGGAGACCCAGTACTTC
CDR3 protein: CASTDRGRETQYF

J gene: TRBJ2-7
clone size: -
V gene: TRBV6-1
D gene: -
CDR3 DNA: TGTGCCAGCATTATTTTCAGGGGCACCTACGAGCAGTACTTC
CDR3 protein: CASIIFRGTYEQYF

J gene: TRBJ2-5
clone size: once
V gene: TRBV2
D gene: -
CDR3 DNA: TGTGCCAGCGCCGAGCAGGGGCGAGAGACCCAGTACTTC
CDR3 protein: CASAEQGRETQYF

J gene: TRBJ2-2
clone size: once
V gene: TRBV9
D gene: -
CDR3 DNA: TGTGCCAGCCAGGGGAGGGGGAACACCGGGGAGCTGTTTTTT
CDR3 protein: CASQGRGNTGELFF

J gene: TRBJ1-2
clone size: once
V gene: TRBV5-1
D gene: TRBD1
CDR3 DNA: TGCGCCAGCAGCTTGGCACAGGGGGACTATGGCTACACCTTC
CDR3 protein: CASSLAQGDYGYTF

J gene: TRBJ2-5
clone size: -
V gene: TRBV6-5
D gene: -
CDR3 DNA: TGTGCCAGCAGCCAGTCCCAAGAGACCCAGTACTTC
CDR3 protein: CASSQSQETQYF

J gene: TRBJ1-6
clone size: few
V gene: TRBV7-2
D gene: -
CDR3 DNA: TGTGCCAGCAGCTTAGAGGGGAATTCACCCCTCCACTTT
CDR3 protein: CASSLEGNSPLHF

J gene: TRBJ1-4
clone size: -
V gene: TRBV7-9
D gene: -
CDR3 DNA: TGTGCCAGCAGTTTCGCAGGGAGGGTAGCTAATGAAAAACTGTTTTTT
CDR3 protein: CASSFAGRVANEKLFF

J gene: TRBJ1-1
clone size: -
V gene: TRBV15
D gene: TRBD1
CDR3 DNA: TGTGCCACCAGCAGAGGGCACAGGGGGTCCATGAACACTGAAGCTTTCTTT
CDR3 protein: CATSRGHRGSMNTEAFF

J gene: TRBJ2-1
clone size: -
V gene: TRBV11-2
D gene: -
CDR3 DNA: TGTGCCAGCAGCGAAACACTCGGGGGCTCCTACAATGAGCAGTTCTTC
CDR3 protein: CASSETLGGSYNEQFF

J gene: TRBJ2-3
clone size: -
V gene: TRBV15
D gene: TRBD2
CDR3 DNA: TGTGCCACCAGCAGAGCTGGGACTAGCGGGGGGCAGTATTTT
CDR3 protein: CATSRAGTSGGQYF

J gene: TRBJ1-3
clone size: -
V gene: TRBV6-5
D gene: TRBD1
CDR3 DNA: TGTGCCAGCAGAGGGACAGCCGGAAACACCATATATTTT
CDR3 protein: CASRGTAGNTIYF

J gene: TRBJ2-5
clone size: -
V gene: TRBV9
D gene: -
CDR3 DNA: TGTGCCAGCGCTCCGGTGGGCCTTAACTCGGAGACCCAGTACTTC
CDR3 protein: CASAPVGLNSETQYF

J gene: TRBJ2-1
clone size: -
V gene: TRBV2
D gene: -
CDR3 DNA: TGTGCCAGCAGGGCTGACTACAATGAGCAATTCTTC
CDR3 protein: CASRADYNEQFF

J gene: TRBJ2-5
clone size: -
V gene: TRBV5-1
D gene: -
CDR3 DNA: TGCGCCAGCAGCTTGCCGGGACAAGAGACCCAGTACTTC
CDR3 protein: CASSLPGQETQYF

J gene: TRBJ2-2
clone size: -
V gene: TRBV5-4
D gene: TRBD1
CDR3 DNA: TGTGCCAGCAGCGTAAACAGGGGGCGGACCGGGGAGCTGTTTTTT
CDR3 protein: CASSVNRGRTGELFF

J gene: TRBJ2-7
clone size: -
V gene: TRBV27
D gene: TRBD1
CDR3 DNA: TGTGCCAGCAGTTTTTCGGGACAGGGGGTAGGGTACGAGCAGTACTTC
CDR3 protein: CASSFSGQGVGYEQYF

J gene: TRBJ2-3
clone size: -
V gene: TRBV25-1
D gene: -
CDR3 DNA: TGTGCCAGCCGAACGGGAGCTAGCACAGATACGCAGTATTTT
CDR3 protein: CASRTGASTDTQYF

J gene: TRBJ2-2
clone size: -
V gene: TRBV5-1
D gene: TRBD1
CDR3 DNA: TGCGCCAGCAGCTTGGGGGGACAGTTAAGTGAGCTGTTTTTT
CDR3 protein: CASSLGGQLSELFF

J gene: TRBJ1-5
clone size: -
V gene: TRBV19
D gene: TRBD1
CDR3 DNA: TGTGCCAGTAGTTACAGGGGCCGCAATCAGCCCCAGCATTTT
CDR3 protein: CASSYRGRNQPQHF

J gene: TRBJ2-2
clone size: -
V gene: TRBV2
D gene: TRBD1
CDR3 DNA: TGTGCCAGCAGTGAGTCCCCCTCCGGGACAGGGGGCTATACCGGGGAGCTGTTTTTT
CDR3 protein: CASSESPSGTGGYTGELFF

J gene: TRBJ1-4
clone size: -
V gene: TRBV7-9
D gene: -
CDR3 DNA: TGTGCCAGCAGCTTACAGCCTTGGGGGGCAACTAATGAAAAACTGTTTTTT
CDR3 protein: CASSLQPWGATNEKLFF

J gene: TRBJ2-7
clone size: -
V gene: TRBV7-9
D gene: TRBD1
CDR3 DNA: TGTGCCAGCAGCGCCCGGGACAGGGTGAACGAGCAGTACTTC
CDR3 protein: CASSARDRVNEQYF

J gene: TRBJ1-1
clone size: -
V gene: TRBV7-9
D gene: -
CDR3 DNA: TGTGCCAGCAGCTTCCGGGGGGAGGAGGCCACTGAAGCTTTCTTT
CDR3 protein: CASSFRGEEATEAFF

J gene: TRBJ2-7
clone size: -
V gene: TRBV5-6
D gene: -
CDR3 DNA: TGTGCCAGCAGCACAATGGACAGCACCTTCTACGAGCAGTACTTC
CDR3 protein: CASSTMDSTFYEQYF

J gene: TRBJ2-3
clone size: -
V gene: TRBV15
D gene: TRBD2
CDR3 DNA: TGTGCCACCAGCAGAGACCGGAGCGGGGCCGACACAGATACGCAGTATTTT
CDR3 protein: CATSRDRSGADTDTQYF

J gene: TRBJ1-1
clone size: -
V gene: TRBV5-1
D gene: -
CDR3 DNA: TGCGCCACCAGGGTCGGTACTGAAGCTTTCTTT
CDR3 protein: CATRVGTEAFF

J gene: TRBJ2-3
clone size: -
V gene: TRBV5-4
D gene: TRBD2
CDR3 DNA: TGTGCCAGCAGCCCATCCGGGGGGGCCTTCACAGATACGCAGTATTTT
CDR3 protein: CASSPSGGAFTDTQYF

J gene: TRBJ1-1
clone size: few
V gene: TRBV5-1
D gene: -
CDR3 DNA: TGCGCCAGCAGCTTAGTGGCAGGGTCGTACACTGAAGCTTTCTTT
CDR3 protein: CASSLVAGSYTEAFF

J gene: TRBJ1-3
clone size: -
V gene: TRBV7-8
D gene: -
CDR3 DNA: TGTGCCAGCAGCTTAGGACGGGTGAAGCACACCATATATTTT
CDR3 protein: CASSLGRVKHTIYF

J gene: TRBJ1-2
clone size: once
V gene: TRBV2
D gene: -
CDR3 DNA: TGTGCCAGCAGTGAACTATGGGGCGACTATGGCTACACCTTC
CDR3 protein: CASSELWGDYGYTF

J gene: TRBJ1-2
clone size: -
V gene: TRBV7-9
D gene: -
CDR3 DNA: TGTGCCAGCAGCTTAGTTGGACTGGACGTGTGGTACACCTTC
CDR3 protein: CASSLVGLDVWYTF

J gene: TRBJ1-3
clone size: -
V gene: TRBV18
D gene: -
CDR3 DNA: TGTGCCAGCTGGGACATCTCTGGAAACACCATATATTTT
CDR3 protein: CASWDISGNTIYF

J gene: TRBJ1-2
clone size: -
V gene: TRBV7-9
D gene: TRBD1
CDR3 DNA: TGTGCCAGCAGCTCTAGCCCGACAGGGGCGGAGAATGGCTACACCTTC
CDR3 protein: CASSSSPTGAENGYTF

J gene: TRBJ2-5
clone size: -
V gene: TRBV11-2
D gene: -
CDR3 DNA: TGTGCCAGCAGCTTAGCGAGGGCAGGGGTCCGGGAGACCCAGTACTTC
CDR3 protein: CASSLARAGVRETQYF

J gene: TRBJ2-7
clone size: -
V gene: TRBV18
D gene: -
CDR3 DNA: TGTGCCAGCGGAGGTGCGGGGAAATCCTACGAGCAGTACTTC
CDR3 protein: CASGGAGKSYEQYF

J gene: TRBJ1-5
clone size: -
V gene: TRBV5-8
D gene: TRBD1
CDR3 DNA: TGTGCCAGCAGCTTACAGGGGGATCAGCCCCAGCATTTT
CDR3 protein: CASSLQGDQPQHF

J gene: TRBJ2-1
clone size: -
V gene: TRBV10-1
D gene: TRBD2
CDR3 DNA: TGCGCCAGCAGTGCGGCTAGCGGGACCTCCAATGAGCAGTTCTTC
CDR3 protein: CASSAASGTSNEQFF

J gene: TRBJ1-2
clone size: -
V gene: TRBV27
D gene: -
CDR3 DNA: TGTGCCAGCAGTTTTGCGGGGCCCCACCTCTATGGCTACACCTTC
CDR3 protein: CASSFAGPHLYGYTF

J gene: TRBJ1-5
clone size: -
V gene: TRBV6-1
D gene: -
CDR3 DNA: TGTGCCAGCAGCGTCGGTCTTACAGGGAATCAGCCCCAGCATTTT
CDR3 protein: CASSVGLTGNQPQHF

J gene: TRBJ2-7
clone size: -
V gene: TRBV6-6
D gene: -
CDR3 DNA: TGTGCCAGCAGTTATTGGGGGGCCGGGGGGGAGCAGTACTTC
CDR3 protein: CASSYWGAGGEQYF